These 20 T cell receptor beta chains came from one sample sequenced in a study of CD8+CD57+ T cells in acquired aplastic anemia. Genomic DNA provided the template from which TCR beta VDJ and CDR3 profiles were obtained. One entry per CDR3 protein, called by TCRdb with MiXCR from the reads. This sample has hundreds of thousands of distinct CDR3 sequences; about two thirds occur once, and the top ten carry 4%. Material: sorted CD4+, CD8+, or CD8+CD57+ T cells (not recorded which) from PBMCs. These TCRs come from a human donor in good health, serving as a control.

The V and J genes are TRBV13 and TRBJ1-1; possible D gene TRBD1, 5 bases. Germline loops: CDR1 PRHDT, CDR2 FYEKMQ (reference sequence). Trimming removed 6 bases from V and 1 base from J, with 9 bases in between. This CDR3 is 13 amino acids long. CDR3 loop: CASSVRGNTEAFF. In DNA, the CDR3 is TGTGCCAGCAGTGTGAGGGGGAACACTGAAGCTTTCTTT.

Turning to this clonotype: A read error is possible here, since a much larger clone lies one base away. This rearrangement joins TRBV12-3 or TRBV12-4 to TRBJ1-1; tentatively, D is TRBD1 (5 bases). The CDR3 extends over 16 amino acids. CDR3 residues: CASSLVTQGVGTEAFF. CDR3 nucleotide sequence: TGTGCTAGTAGTTTGGTGACTCAGGGAGTAGGCACTGAAGCTTTCTTT.

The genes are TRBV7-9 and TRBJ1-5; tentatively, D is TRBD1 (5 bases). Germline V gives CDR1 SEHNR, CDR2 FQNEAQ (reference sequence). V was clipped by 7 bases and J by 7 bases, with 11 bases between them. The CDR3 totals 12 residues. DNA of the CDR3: TGTGCCAGCAACTCACGGGGCCAGCCCCAGCATTTT. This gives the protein CASNSRGQPQHF.

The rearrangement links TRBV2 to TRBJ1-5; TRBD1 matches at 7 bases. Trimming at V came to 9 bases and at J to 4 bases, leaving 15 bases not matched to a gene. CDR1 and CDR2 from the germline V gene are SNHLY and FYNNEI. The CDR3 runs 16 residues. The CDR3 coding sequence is TGTGCCAGTCAGATCGCCCGGGGACAGAGAAATCAGCCCCAGCATTTT. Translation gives CASQIARGQRNQPQHF.

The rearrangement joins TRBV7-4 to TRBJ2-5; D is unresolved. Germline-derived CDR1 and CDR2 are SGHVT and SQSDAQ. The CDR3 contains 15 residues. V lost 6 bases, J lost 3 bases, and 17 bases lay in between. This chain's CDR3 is CASSYSTTREETQYF. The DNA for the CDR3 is TGTGCCAGCAGTTACTCGACCACTCGGGAAGAGACCCAGTACTTC.

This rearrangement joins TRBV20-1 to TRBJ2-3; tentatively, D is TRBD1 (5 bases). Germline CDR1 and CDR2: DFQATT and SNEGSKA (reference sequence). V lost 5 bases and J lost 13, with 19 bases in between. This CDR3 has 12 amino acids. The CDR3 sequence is CSAGGACQEKYF. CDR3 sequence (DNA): TGCAGTGCTGGTGGGGCCTGCCAAGAGAAGTATTTT.

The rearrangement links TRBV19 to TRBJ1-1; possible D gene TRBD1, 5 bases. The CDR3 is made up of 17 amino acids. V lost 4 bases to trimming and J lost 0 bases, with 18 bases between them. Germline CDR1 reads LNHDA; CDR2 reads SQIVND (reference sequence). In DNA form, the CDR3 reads TGTGCCAGTAGTACTACTAGCGGGGGTTACATGAACACTGAAGCTTTCTTT. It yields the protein CASSTTSGGYMNTEAFF.

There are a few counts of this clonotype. CDR3 sequence reads: CASSPLKGLNTEAFF. CDR3 bases: TGTGCCAGCTCACCACTGAAGGGTTTGAACACTGAAGCTTTCTTT. The chain couples TRBV18 to TRBJ1-1; D is unresolved. The CDR3 covers 15 residues. CDR1 and CDR2 from the germline V gene are KGHSH and LQKENI. Trimming stripped 1 base from V and 0 bases from J, with 9 bases between.

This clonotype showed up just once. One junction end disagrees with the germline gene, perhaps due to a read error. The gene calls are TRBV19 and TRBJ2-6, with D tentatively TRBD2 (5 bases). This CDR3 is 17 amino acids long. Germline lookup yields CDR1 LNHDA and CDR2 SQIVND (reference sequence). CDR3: CASSRSQVASGENVRTF. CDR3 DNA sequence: TGTGCCAGTAGTAGGTCACAAGTGGCCTCTGGGGAGAACGTCCGGACTTTC.

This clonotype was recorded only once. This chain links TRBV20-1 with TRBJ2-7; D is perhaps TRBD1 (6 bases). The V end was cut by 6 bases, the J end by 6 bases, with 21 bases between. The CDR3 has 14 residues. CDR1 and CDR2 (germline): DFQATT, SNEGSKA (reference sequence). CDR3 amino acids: CSALALDRFGEQYF. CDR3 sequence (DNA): TGCAGTGCCCTCGCCCTAGACAGGTTTGGCGAGCAGTACTTC.

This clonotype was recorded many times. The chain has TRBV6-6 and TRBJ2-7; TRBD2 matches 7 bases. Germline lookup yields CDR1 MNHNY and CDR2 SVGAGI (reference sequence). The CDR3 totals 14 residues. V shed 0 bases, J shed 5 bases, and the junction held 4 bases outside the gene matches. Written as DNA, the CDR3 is TGTGCCAGCAGTTACTCTCCAGGGAGGGACGAGCAGTACTTC. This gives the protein CASSYSPGRDEQYF.

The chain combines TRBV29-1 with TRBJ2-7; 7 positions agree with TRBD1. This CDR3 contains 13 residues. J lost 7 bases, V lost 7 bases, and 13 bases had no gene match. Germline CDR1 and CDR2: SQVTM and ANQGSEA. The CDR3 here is CSAGTANLEEQYF. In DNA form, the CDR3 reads TGCAGCGCTGGGACAGCGAACCTTGAAGAGCAGTACTTC.

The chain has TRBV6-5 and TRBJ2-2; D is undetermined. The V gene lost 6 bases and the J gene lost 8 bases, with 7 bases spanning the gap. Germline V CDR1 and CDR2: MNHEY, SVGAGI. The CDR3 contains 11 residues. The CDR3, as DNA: TGTGCCAGCAGGGAGACGGGGGAGCTGTTTTTT. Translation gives CASRETGELFF.

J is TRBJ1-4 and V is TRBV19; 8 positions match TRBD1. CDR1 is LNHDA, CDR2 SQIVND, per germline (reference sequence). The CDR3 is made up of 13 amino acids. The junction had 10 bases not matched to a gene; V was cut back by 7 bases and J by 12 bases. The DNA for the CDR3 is TGTGCCAGTAACCCACGACCAGGGGGCGAACTGTTTTTT. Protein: CASNPRPGGELFF.

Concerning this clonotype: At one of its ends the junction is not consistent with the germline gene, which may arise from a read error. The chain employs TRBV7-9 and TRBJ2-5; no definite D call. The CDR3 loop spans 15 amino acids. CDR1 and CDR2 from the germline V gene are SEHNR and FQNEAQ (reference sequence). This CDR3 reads CASSVAGKAQATLYF. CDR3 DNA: TGTGCCAGCAGCGTAGCTGGGAAGGCCCAAGCTACCCTGTACTTC.

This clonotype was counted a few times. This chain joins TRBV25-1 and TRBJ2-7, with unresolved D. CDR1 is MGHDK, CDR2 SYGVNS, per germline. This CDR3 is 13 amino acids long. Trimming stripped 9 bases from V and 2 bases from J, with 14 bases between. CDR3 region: CASTAADPYEQYF. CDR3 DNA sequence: TGTGCCAGTACTGCCGCGGATCCCTACGAGCAGTACTTC.

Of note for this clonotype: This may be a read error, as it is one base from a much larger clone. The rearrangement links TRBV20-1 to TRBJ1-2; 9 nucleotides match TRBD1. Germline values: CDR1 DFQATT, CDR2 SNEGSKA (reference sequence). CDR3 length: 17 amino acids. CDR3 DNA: TGCAGTGCTAGAGACGGGACAGGGAGAAGGGCTTATCTTGGCTGCACCTTC. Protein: CSARDGTGRRAYLGCTF.

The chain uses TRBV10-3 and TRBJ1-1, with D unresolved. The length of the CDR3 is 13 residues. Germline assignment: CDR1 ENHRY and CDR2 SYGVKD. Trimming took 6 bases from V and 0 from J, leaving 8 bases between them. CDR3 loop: CAIRSRLNTEAFF. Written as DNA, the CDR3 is TGTGCCATCAGGAGCCGGTTGAACACTGAAGCTTTCTTT.

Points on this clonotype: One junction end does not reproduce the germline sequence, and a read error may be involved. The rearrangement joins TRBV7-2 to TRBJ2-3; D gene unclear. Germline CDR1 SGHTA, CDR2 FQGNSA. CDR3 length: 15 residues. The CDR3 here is CATSRIAASTETQYF. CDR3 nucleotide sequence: TGTGCCACCAGCAGAATTGCCGCAAGTACGGAAACGCAGTATTTT.

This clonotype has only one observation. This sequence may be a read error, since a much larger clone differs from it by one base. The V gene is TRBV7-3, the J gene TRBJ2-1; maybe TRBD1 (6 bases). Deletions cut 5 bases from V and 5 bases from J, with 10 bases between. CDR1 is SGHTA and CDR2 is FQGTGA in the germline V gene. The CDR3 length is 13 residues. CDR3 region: CASSQDRHNEQFF. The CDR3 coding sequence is TGTGCCAGCAGCCAAGACAGGCACAATGAGCAGTTCTTC.